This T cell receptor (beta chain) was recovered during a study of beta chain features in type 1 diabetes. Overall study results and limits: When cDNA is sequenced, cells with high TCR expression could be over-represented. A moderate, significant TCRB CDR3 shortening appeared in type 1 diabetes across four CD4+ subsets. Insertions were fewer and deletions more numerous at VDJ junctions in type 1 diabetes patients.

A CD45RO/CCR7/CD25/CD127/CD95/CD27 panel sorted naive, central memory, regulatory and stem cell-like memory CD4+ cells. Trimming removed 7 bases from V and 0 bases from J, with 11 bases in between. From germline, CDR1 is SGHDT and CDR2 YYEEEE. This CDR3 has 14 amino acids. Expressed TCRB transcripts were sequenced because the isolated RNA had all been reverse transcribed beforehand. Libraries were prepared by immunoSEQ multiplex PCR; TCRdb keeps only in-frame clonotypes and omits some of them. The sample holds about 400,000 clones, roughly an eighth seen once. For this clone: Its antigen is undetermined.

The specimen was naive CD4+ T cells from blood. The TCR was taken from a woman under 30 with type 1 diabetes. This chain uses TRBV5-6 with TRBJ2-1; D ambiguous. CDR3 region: CASGSVSSYNEQFF. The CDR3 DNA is TGTGCCAGCGGTTCCGTGAGCTCCTACAATGAGCAGTTCTTC.